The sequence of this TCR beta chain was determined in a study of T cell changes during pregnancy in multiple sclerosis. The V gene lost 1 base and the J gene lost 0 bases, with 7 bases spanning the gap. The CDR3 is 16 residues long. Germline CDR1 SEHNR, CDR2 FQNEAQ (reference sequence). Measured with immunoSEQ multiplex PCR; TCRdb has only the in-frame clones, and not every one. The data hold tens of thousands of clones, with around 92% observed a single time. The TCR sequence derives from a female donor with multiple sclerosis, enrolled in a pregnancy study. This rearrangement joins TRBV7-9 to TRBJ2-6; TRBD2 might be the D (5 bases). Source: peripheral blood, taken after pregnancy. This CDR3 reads CASSLDGISGANVLTF. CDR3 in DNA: TGTGCCAGCAGCTTAGACGGGATCTCTGGGGCCAACGTCCTGACTTTC.